A selection of T cell receptor beta chains follows, all from one sample in a study of T-cell reconstitution after alpha-beta-depleted transplantation in children. TCRdb recomputed calls from the PCR reads with MiXCR, one row per CDR3 protein. The table records some 400,000 distinct CDR3 sequences, about a fifth of them present only once. Here the sequenced sample was PBMCs from the stem cell graft donor, taken from the stem cell graft. The receptors come from a human donor who donated a stem cell graft to a child with acute myeloid leukemia. Each CDR3 is given with its conserved first and last residue. D genes are given only for firm matches. Size is omitted from some rows. Given values are once, few, many or a class for expanded clones.

D: NA
V: TRBV5-1
J: TRBJ2-7
size: few
CDR3: CASSLLSGGYEQYF
DNA: TGCGCCAGCAGCTTGCTTAGCGGAGGCTACGAGCAGTACTTC

D: NA
V: TRBV20-1
J: TRBJ2-1
size: many
CDR3: CSASPPSSYNEQFF
DNA: TGCAGTGCTAGTCCCCCGAGCTCCTACAATGAGCAGTTCTTC

D: NA
V: TRBV29-1
J: TRBJ1-1
size: NA
CDR3: CSVSGGVVNSEAFF
DNA: TGCAGCGTTTCTGGGGGGGTTGTGAACTCTGAAGCTTTCTTT

D: NA
V: TRBV7-9
J: TRBJ1-1
size: NA
CDR3: CASSWGRRGTEAFF
DNA: TGTGCCAGCAGCTGGGGACGAAGGGGCACTGAAGCTTTCTTT

D: NA
V: TRBV3-1
J: TRBJ2-7
size: few
CDR3: CASSQDAPVYEQYF
DNA: TGTGCCAGCAGCCAAGATGCTCCAGTCTACGAGCAGTACTTC

D: NA
V: TRBV29-1
J: TRBJ2-7
size: many
CDR3: CSVEEEPDPYEQYF
DNA: TGCAGCGTTGAAGAGGAGCCAGATCCCTACGAGCAGTACTTC

D: NA
V: TRBV10-3
J: TRBJ2-3
size: NA
CDR3: CAIRPASSDTQYF
DNA: TGTGCCATCAGGCCGGCGAGTTCGGATACGCAGTATTTT

D: NA
V: TRBV10-3
J: TRBJ2-3
size: many
CDR3: CAIRYPSTDTQYF
DNA: TGTGCCATCAGGTATCCTAGCACAGATACGCAGTATTTT

D: TRBD2
V: TRBV20-1
J: TRBJ2-5
size: many
CDR3: CSARETSEPQTQYF
DNA: TGCAGTGCTAGAGAAACTAGCGAGCCCCAGACCCAGTACTTC

D: NA
V: TRBV3-1
J: TRBJ2-7
size: many
CDR3: CASSQVAGSYEQYF
DNA: TGTGCCAGCAGCCAAGTAGCAGGGAGCTACGAGCAGTACTTC

D: NA
V: TRBV6-1
J: TRBJ2-2
size: few
CDR3: CASSRTPANTGELFF
DNA: TGTGCCAGCTCGAGGACACCCGCGAACACCGGGGAGCTGTTTTTT

D: NA
V: TRBV29-1
J: TRBJ2-2
size: NA
CDR3: CSVEDPAGELFF
DNA: TGCAGCGTTGAAGATCCTGCCGGGGAGCTGTTTTTT

D: NA
V: TRBV4-1
J: TRBJ2-7
size: NA
CDR3: CASSQGARTMYEQYF
DNA: TGCGCCAGCAGCCAAGGTGCTAGAACGATGTACGAGCAGTACTTC

D: TRBD2
V: TRBV29-1
J: TRBJ2-1
size: many
CDR3: CSDGLADYNEQFF
DNA: TGCAGCGACGGACTAGCGGACTACAATGAGCAGTTCTTC

D: NA
V: TRBV3-1
J: TRBJ2-7
size: few
CDR3: CASREGSEQYF
DNA: TGTGCCAGCAGAGAAGGGAGCGAGCAGTACTTC

D: NA
V: TRBV20-1
J: TRBJ2-7
size: few
CDR3: CSARDLVQKRYEQYF
DNA: TGCAGTGCTAGAGATCTAGTACAGAAAAGATACGAGCAGTACTTC

D: TRBD2
V: TRBV12-3/TRBV12-4
J: TRBJ2-5
size: NA
CDR3: CASSTRTSGAGETQYF
DNA: TGTGCCAGCAGTACCCGGACTAGCGGGGCTGGCGAGACCCAGTACTTC

D: TRBD1
V: TRBV20-1
J: TRBJ2-1
size: few
CDR3: CSARDLQGAYLNEQFF
DNA: TGCAGTGCTAGAGATCTTCAGGGGGCGTACCTCAATGAGCAGTTCTTC

D: TRBD2
V: TRBV24-1
J: TRBJ2-3
size: few
CDR3: CATSDTSGSADTQYF
DNA: TGTGCCACCAGTGATACTAGCGGGAGTGCAGATACGCAGTATTTT

D: NA
V: TRBV29-1
J: TRBJ1-1
size: many
CDR3: CSVTGTQNTEAFF
DNA: TGCAGCGTTACAGGGACACAAAACACTGAAGCTTTCTTT

D: NA
V: TRBV5-1
J: TRBJ2-1
size: NA
CDR3: CASSLPHRELDGEQFF
DNA: TGCGCCAGCAGCTTACCACACAGGGAGTTAGATGGTGAGCAGTTCTTC

D: NA
V: TRBV4-3
J: TRBJ2-3
size: NA
CDR3: CASSQVRTAGTDTQYF
DNA: TGCGCCAGCAGCCAAGTGAGGACAGCTGGAACAGATACGCAGTATTTT

D: NA
V: TRBV2
J: TRBJ2-5
size: NA
CDR3: CASSAGGAQETQYF
DNA: TGTGCCAGCAGCGCCGGAGGGGCCCAAGAGACCCAGTACTTC

D: NA
V: TRBV10-3
J: TRBJ2-1
size: NA
CDR3: CAISPQGAGTYNEQFF
DNA: TGTGCCATCAGCCCTCAAGGGGCGGGCACCTACAATGAGCAGTTCTTC

D: NA
V: TRBV7-9
J: TRBJ2-5
size: NA
CDR3: CASIPTRGTQETQYF
DNA: TGTGCCAGCATCCCCACCCGGGGAACCCAAGAGACCCAGTACTTC

D: NA
V: TRBV20-1
J: TRBJ1-5
size: NA
CDR3: CSARDDTGGPQHF
DNA: TGCAGTGCTAGAGACGATACAGGAGGGCCCCAGCATTTT

D: TRBD1
V: TRBV6-5
J: TRBJ2-7
size: few
CDR3: CASSYNGQGYEQYF
DNA: TGTGCCAGCAGTTACAACGGACAGGGCTACGAGCAGTACTTC

D: NA
V: TRBV28
J: TRBJ2-7
size: NA
CDR3: CASCPGGSYEQYF
DNA: TGTGCCAGTTGCCCCGGGGGCTCCTACGAGCAGTACTTC

D: TRBD2
V: TRBV29-1
J: TRBJ2-1
size: many
CDR3: CSVRLAGDEQFF
DNA: TGCAGCGTCCGACTAGCTGGTGATGAGCAGTTCTTC

D: TRBD1
V: TRBV4-1
J: TRBJ2-4
size: few
CDR3: CASSQGQGAGYIQYF
DNA: TGCGCCAGCAGCCAAGGACAGGGGGCGGGATACATTCAGTACTTC

D: TRBD2
V: TRBV3-1
J: TRBJ2-1
size: NA
CDR3: CASSQEDGLAGVDEQFF
DNA: TGTGCCAGCAGCCAAGAGGATGGACTAGCGGGAGTAGATGAGCAGTTCTTC

D: NA
V: TRBV20-1
J: TRBJ2-1
size: NA
CDR3: CSATNNEQFF
DNA: TGCAGTGCTACCAACAATGAGCAGTTCTTC

D: TRBD1
V: TRBV10-1
J: TRBJ2-1
size: few
CDR3: CASSEPKGQGEFF
DNA: TGCGCCAGCAGTGAGCCCAAGGGACAGGGTGAGTTCTTC

D: NA
V: TRBV12-3/TRBV12-4
J: TRBJ1-2
size: NA
CDR3: CASSPPGLGGYGYTF
DNA: TGTGCCAGCAGTCCTCCGGGCCTCGGGGGCTATGGCTACACCTTC

D: NA
V: TRBV7-2
J: TRBJ1-5
size: few
CDR3: CASSDRSTQPQHF
DNA: TGTGCCAGCAGTGACAGGTCGACTCAGCCCCAGCATTTT

D: TRBD1
V: TRBV4-1
J: TRBJ2-7
size: few
CDR3: CASSQLTGDEQYF
DNA: TGCGCCAGCAGCCAACTAACAGGGGACGAGCAGTACTTC

D: NA
V: TRBV15
J: TRBJ2-1
size: NA
CDR3: CATSRGTTEYNEQFF
DNA: TGTGCCACCAGCAGAGGGACTACTGAATACAATGAGCAGTTCTTC

D: NA
V: TRBV12-3/TRBV12-4
J: TRBJ1-1
size: few
CDR3: CASSFWEDTEAFF
DNA: TGTGCCAGCAGTTTTTGGGAGGACACTGAAGCTTTCTTT

D: NA
V: TRBV20-1
J: TRBJ2-6
size: few
CDR3: CSAKSSGANVLTF
DNA: TGCAGTGCTAAGAGCTCTGGGGCCAACGTCCTGACTTTC

D: NA
V: TRBV7-2
J: TRBJ2-3
size: NA
CDR3: CASSFGISGDTQYF
DNA: TGTGCCAGCAGCTTTGGAATCAGCGGGGATACGCAGTATTTT

D: NA
V: TRBV7-2
J: TRBJ1-4
size: NA
CDR3: CASSAEGGVGLFF
DNA: TGTGCCAGCAGCGCCGAGGGAGGGGTTGGACTGTTTTTT

D: NA
V: TRBV20-1
J: TRBJ2-1
size: many
CDR3: CSARDPQNEQFF
DNA: TGCAGTGCTAGAGATCCGCAAAATGAGCAGTTCTTC

D: NA
V: TRBV25-1
J: TRBJ2-3
size: NA
CDR3: CASSETRGPLTDTQYF
DNA: TGTGCCAGCAGTGAGACGAGGGGTCCCCTCACAGATACGCAGTATTTT

D: TRBD2
V: TRBV6-2/TRBV6-3
J: TRBJ2-1
size: many
CDR3: CASSPSGRFTEQFF
DNA: TGTGCCAGCAGCCCTAGCGGGAGGTTTACTGAGCAGTTCTTC

D: NA
V: TRBV21-1
J: TRBJ2-4
size: many
CDR3: CASSNGAMGKNIQYF
DNA: TGTGCCAGCAGCAATGGGGCCATGGGTAAAAACATTCAGTACTTC

D: TRBD2
V: TRBV2
J: TRBJ2-7
size: NA
CDR3: CASRGLAGVYEQYF
DNA: TGTGCCAGCAGGGGGCTAGCGGGAGTCTACGAGCAGTACTTC

D: TRBD2
V: TRBV12-3/TRBV12-4
J: TRBJ2-3
size: many
CDR3: CASRKREGTDTQYF
DNA: TGTGCCAGCAGAAAGCGGGAGGGCACCGATACGCAGTATTTT

D: NA
V: TRBV3-1
J: TRBJ2-5
size: NA
CDR3: CASSLLGTQYF
DNA: TGTGCCAGCAGCCTTCTGGGGACCCAGTACTTC

D: NA
V: TRBV7-8
J: TRBJ2-7
size: NA
CDR3: CASSPQGLDEQYF
DNA: TGTGCCAGCAGCCCGCAGGGGCTTGACGAGCAGTACTTC

D: NA
V: TRBV6-1
J: TRBJ2-6
size: few
CDR3: CASDRDFSGANVLTF
DNA: TGTGCCAGCGACAGGGACTTCTCTGGGGCCAACGTCCTGACTTTC

D: TRBD2
V: TRBV7-2
J: TRBJ2-7
size: few
CDR3: CASSWVLSSGRASEQYF
DNA: TGTGCCAGCAGCTGGGTCCTTTCTAGCGGGAGGGCCTCCGAGCAGTACTTC

D: TRBD1
V: TRBV25-1
J: TRBJ2-7
size: few
CDR3: CASSRTGGGHEQYF
DNA: TGTGCCAGCAGTCGTACAGGGGGAGGTCACGAGCAGTACTTC

D: NA
V: TRBV20-1
J: TRBJ2-5
size: many
CDR3: CSARDGGKGGETQYF
DNA: TGCAGTGCTAGAGATGGGGGTAAAGGGGGAGAGACCCAGTACTTC

D: TRBD2
V: TRBV5-1
J: TRBJ2-1
size: NA
CDR3: CASSFGLAGDGPYNEQFF
DNA: TGCGCCAGCAGCTTTGGGTTAGCGGGAGATGGACCCTACAATGAGCAGTTCTTC

D: TRBD2
V: TRBV6-5
J: TRBJ2-7
size: NA
CDR3: CASSYSVFASGTYEQYF
DNA: TGTGCCAGCAGTTACTCGGTTTTCGCTAGCGGGACCTACGAGCAGTACTTC